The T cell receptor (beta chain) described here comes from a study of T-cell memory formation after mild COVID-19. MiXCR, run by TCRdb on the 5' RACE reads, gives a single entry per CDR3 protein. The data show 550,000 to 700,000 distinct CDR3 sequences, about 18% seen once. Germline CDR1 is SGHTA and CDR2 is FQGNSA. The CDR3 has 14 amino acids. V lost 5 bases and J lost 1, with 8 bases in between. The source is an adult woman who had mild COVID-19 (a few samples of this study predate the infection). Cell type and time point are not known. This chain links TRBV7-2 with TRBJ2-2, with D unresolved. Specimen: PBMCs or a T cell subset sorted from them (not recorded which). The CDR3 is CASSHRQNTGELFF. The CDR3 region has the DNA TGTGCCAGCAGCCACCGACAGAACACCGGGGAGCTGTTTTTT.